This T cell receptor beta chain was recorded in a study of T cell responses to AZD1222 COVID-19 vaccine. Findings and caveats of the study: Spike-specific TCR repertoires showed rising breadth and depth after two AZD1222 doses. White British ancestry dominated among donors, who included more females, and clonal diversity was possibly underestimated.

TCRdb's copy holds only in-frame clones and misses some; the assay was immunoSEQ multiplex PCR. The sample consists of under 150,000 clones, about 93% of them appearing once. This CDR3 has 13 residues. V was clipped by 6 bases and J by 4 bases; unmatched bases: 4. To note about this clone: The antigen is unknown.

The chain joins TRBV12-3 or TRBV12-4 to TRBJ1-2; 8 bases are shared with TRBD1. This receptor was obtained from an adult in good health. The sequences come from peripheral blood, collected on day 0 of AZD1222 vaccination. The CDR3 DNA follows: TGTGCCAGCAGCCGAACAGGGGGCTATGGCTACACCTTC. Translation: CASSRTGGYGYTF.